This T cell receptor (beta chain) was profiled in a study of identical twins. TCRdb reprocessed the 5' RACE reads with MiXCR, giving one entry per CDR3 protein. The sample carries about 530,000 distinct CDR3 sequences, 20% to 25% recorded once. In this sample, this clonotype turned up a few times. The sample was also reused in another study, on yellow fever vaccine responses in identical twins.

This TCR was sampled from a woman aged 18-29 years in good health. The sample consisted of CD4+ T cells sorted from blood.

CDR3 nucleotide sequence: TGTGCCAGCAGCCGCGGGGGCCGCTATCAAGAGACCCAGTACTTC. Translating it yields CASSRGGRYQETQYF. The chain recombines TRBV4-2 with TRBJ2-5, with TRBD2 as a possible D gene (7 bases). This CDR3 comprises 15 residues. Deletions cut 4 bases from V and 2 bases from J, with 14 bases between. Germline CDR1 reads LGHNA; CDR2 reads YNFKEQ.